This T cell receptor (beta chain) was captured in a study of T cells in Graves' hyperthyroidism and ophthalmopathy (dated by TCRdb to between 2018 and 2021). Regarding the research as a whole: Peripheral blood was collected at initial diagnosis, before any treatment. TCR V-J signatures able to tell the groups apart were searched for in a discovery cohort of 90 to 100 patients, of whom more than 40 had Graves' ophthalmopathy and around 57 had stable Graves' hyperthyroidism. Whether ophthalmopathy could be predicted prospectively was tested in an independent validation cohort made up of approximately 19 hyperthyroidism patients plus 17 patients who later progressed to ophthalmopathy. The 95 to 100 discovery patients were randomly divided into training and test sets at a 7:3 ratio. In about 6 Graves' hyperthyroidism patients, the study also compared T-cell repertoires from thyroid tissue with T-cell repertoires from blood. After blood sampling, hyperthyroidism patients were treated with methimazole at a starting dose of 30 mg daily, and ophthalmopathy patients were treated with high-dose intravenous methylprednisolone. TCR Vbeta CDR3 sequencing of around 130 peripheral blood samples (over 40 ophthalmopathy, over 70 hyperthyroidism and approximately 17 progressor patients) is reported in the paper. The paper as a whole reports these results and caveats: A model built on a 13 V-J signature distinguished ophthalmopathy from stable hyperthyroidism, reaching around 88% sensitivity and 81.08% specificity in cross-validation and 80%/75% in testing. Most expanded thyroid clonotypes (frequency above 0.001) were also found in blood, which suggests that blood repertoires may mirror thyroid immune responses. In validation, the model predicted progression to ophthalmopathy with 65% to 71% sensitivity and less than 80% specificity, a median of about six months before onset. No statistical method was used to fix the sample size in advance, and group allocation was not hidden from the investigators.

The junction carries 6 bases between V and J, which are trimmed by 3 bases and 0 bases respectively. From the cysteine through the phenylalanine, the CDR3 covers 14 amino acids. The only DNA kept is the CDR3, 42 bases in frame from the first base. CDR1 and CDR2 were assigned from the germline V gene as SNHLY and FYNNEI. Stable Graves' hyperthyroidism was defined as the absence of progression to ophthalmopathy over 18 months of follow-up. Hyperthyroidism patients were newly diagnosed, had a disease duration of under 2 months, and were aged 18 to 65 years. Patients with uncontrolled infections, other autoimmune diseases, pregnancy or lactation were excluded. Diagnoses were established on the basis of clinical symptoms, serum thyroxine and TRAb, thyroid ultrasound, and orbital computed tomography. PBMCs were isolated from more than 8 ml of fresh peripheral blood by Ficoll-Paque density gradient centrifugation. Total RNA was extracted with Trizol reagent, and quality was checked on an Agilent 2100 Bioanalyzer.

This clonotype was counted at least ten times. The clone's antigen remains unknown. Base qualities are missing; no much larger clone stands one base away. The TCR beta CDR3 regions were amplified from the RNA transcripts. A first-round RT-PCR of the TCR CDR3 used the HTBI primer set with the Qiagen OneStep RT-PCR kit. A second multiplex PCR round built the libraries, followed by size selection and purification. Sequencing of the libraries was done on an Illumina HiSeq2000 using paired-end 100 bp reads. In the authors' own workflow: Raw data were processed with SOAPnuke, discarding reads with adapters, uncalled bases, mean Phred below 15, or no exact constant-primer or identifier match. COPE v1.2.5 was used to merge the high-quality paired reads, and each unique nucleotide sequence was defined as a clonotype. MiTCR v1.1 was used to align clonotypes to the IMGT TRBV, TRBD and TRBJ reference segments. Analysis was restricted to V-J combinations with a frequency above 0.0001, which covered roughly 99% of repertoires. The TCS score was defined as F50 (clonal expansion) divided by E x V (chaos), with BLOSUM62-based TCRdist calculated between CDR3 peptides within each V-J. Welch's t-statistics and random forest reduced roughly 530 V-J features to about 13, which were used in a naive Bayes classifier (R e1071). The Morisita-Horn index was used to measure how similar the thyroid and blood repertoires were. TCRdb trimmed public reads at Q25 via fastp, called clones via MiXCR and kept in-frame beta chains. Entries are consolidated by CDR3 protein sequence, retaining the most common genes and DNA. V and J calls and clone size were set by TCRdb, not the authors. The table for this sample lists 700,000 to 850,000 distinct CDR3 sequences; 35% of them were counted only once. Around 30% of the sample is held by the ten biggest clonotypes.

Specimen: blood. This TCR derives from a woman aged 40-49 years with Graves' hyperthyroidism. The chain is assembled from TRBV2 and TRBJ1-5, with the D gene call left open. The nucleotide sequence is given as TGTGCCAGCAGTGACCTATATAGCAATCAGCCCCAGCATTTT. Its translation is CASSDLYSNQPQHF.